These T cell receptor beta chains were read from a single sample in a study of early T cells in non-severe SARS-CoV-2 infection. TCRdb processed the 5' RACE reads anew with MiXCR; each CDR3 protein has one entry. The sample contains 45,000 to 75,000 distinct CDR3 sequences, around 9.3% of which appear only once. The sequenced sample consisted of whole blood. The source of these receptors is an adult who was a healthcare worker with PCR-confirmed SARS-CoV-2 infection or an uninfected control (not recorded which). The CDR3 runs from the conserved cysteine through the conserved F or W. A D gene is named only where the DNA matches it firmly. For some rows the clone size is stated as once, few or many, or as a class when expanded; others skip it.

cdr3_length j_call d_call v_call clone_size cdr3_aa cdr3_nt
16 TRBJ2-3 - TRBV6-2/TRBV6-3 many CASSYSNPGRTDTQYF TGTGCCAGCAGTTACTCGAATCCGGGTCGGACAGATACGCAGTATTTT
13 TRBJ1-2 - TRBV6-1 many CASTYPIGDGYTF TGTGCCAGCACCTACCCCATAGGGGATGGCTACACCTTC
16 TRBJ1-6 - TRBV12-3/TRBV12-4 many CASRPARGQSNSPLHF TGTGCCAGCAGACCAGCCAGGGGACAATCTAATTCACCCCTCCACTTT
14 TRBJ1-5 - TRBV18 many CASSPNRDGQPQHF TGTGCCAGCTCCCCGAACAGGGATGGGCAGCCCCAGCATTTT
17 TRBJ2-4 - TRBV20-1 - CSASIFGHHLAKNIQYF TGCAGTGCTAGTATATTCGGGCATCACCTCGCCAAAAACATTCAGTACTTC
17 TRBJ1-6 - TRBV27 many CASSPGKGGVNNSPLHF TGTGCCAGCAGTCCCGGTAAGGGAGGGGTAAATAATTCACCCCTCCACTTT
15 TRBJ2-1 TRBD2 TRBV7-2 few CASSHKREDQIMQFF TGTGCCAGCAGCCACAAGCGGGAGGATCAAATTATGCAGTTCTTC
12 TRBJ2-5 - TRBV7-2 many CASSPNVGTQYF TGTGCCAGCAGCCCGAACGTCGGGACCCAGTACTTC
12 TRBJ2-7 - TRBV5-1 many CASSMGFYEQYF TGCGCCAGCAGCATGGGCTTCTACGAGCAGTACTTC
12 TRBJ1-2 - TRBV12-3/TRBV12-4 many CASTTGTYGYTF TGTGCCAGCACTACAGGGACCTATGGCTACACCTTC
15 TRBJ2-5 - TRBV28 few CASSQPVGREKTQYF TGTGCCAGCAGCCAACCGGTAGGCAGGGAAAAGACCCAGTACTTC
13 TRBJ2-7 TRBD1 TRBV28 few CASSRGQGREQYF TGTGCCAGCAGCCGGGGACAGGGGCGCGAGCAGTACTTC
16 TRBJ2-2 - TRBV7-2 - CASSQTRPRVAGELFF TGTGCCAGCAGCCAGACCCGCCCAAGGGTCGCCGGGGAGCTGTTTTTT
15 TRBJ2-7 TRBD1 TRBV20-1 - CSAHTVRQGAYEQYF TGCAGTGCTCATACGGTTCGACAGGGGGCGTACGAGCAGTACTTC
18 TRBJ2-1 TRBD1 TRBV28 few CASSFRTGGLSSYNEQFF TGTGCCAGCAGTTTTAGGACAGGGGGCTTAAGCTCCTACAATGAGCAGTTCTTC
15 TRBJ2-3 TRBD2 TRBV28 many CASTGSGSLTDTQYF TGTGCCAGCACCGGGAGCGGGAGCCTTACAGATACGCAGTATTTT
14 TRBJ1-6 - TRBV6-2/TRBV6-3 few CASSLQGSGSPLHF TGTGCCAGCAGTTTACAGGGCAGCGGTTCACCCCTCCACTTT
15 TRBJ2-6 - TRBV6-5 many CASSPDGSGANVLTF TGTGCCAGCAGCCCCGACGGGTCTGGGGCCAACGTCCTGACTTTC
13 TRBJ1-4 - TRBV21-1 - CASGHGDDEKLFF TGTGCCAGCGGCCATGGCGATGATGAAAAACTGTTTTTT
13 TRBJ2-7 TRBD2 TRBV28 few CASSRAGVGEQYF TGTGCCAGCAGTAGGGCGGGAGTTGGCGAGCAGTACTTC
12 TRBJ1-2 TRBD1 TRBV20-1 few CSAGTGDQGYTF TGCAGTGCCGGGACAGGGGATCAAGGCTACACCTTC
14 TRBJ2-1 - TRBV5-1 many CASSLVTSLGEQFF TGCGCCAGCAGCTTGGTCACCAGCTTAGGTGAGCAGTTCTTC
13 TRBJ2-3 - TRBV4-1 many CASSHPKSDTQYF TGCGCCAGCAGCCACCCCAAGTCAGATACGCAGTATTTT
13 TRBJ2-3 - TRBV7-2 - CASSLQGTDTQYF TGTGCCAGCAGCTTGCAGGGAACAGATACGCAGTATTTT
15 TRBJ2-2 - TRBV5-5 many CASSAAQELTGELFF TGTGCCAGCAGCGCCGCACAAGAACTCACCGGGGAGCTGTTTTTT
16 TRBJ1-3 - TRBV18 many CASSRMEQGSGNTIYF TGTGCCAGCTCACGAATGGAACAGGGAAGTGGAAACACCATATATTTT
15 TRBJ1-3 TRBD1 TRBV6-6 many CASSDRGASGNTIYF TGTGCCAGCAGCGACAGGGGAGCTTCCGGAAACACCATATATTTT
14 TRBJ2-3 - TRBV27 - CASSFRLSTDTQYF TGTGCCAGCAGTTTTAGACTAAGCACAGATACGCAGTATTTT
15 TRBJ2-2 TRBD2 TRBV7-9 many CASRPGLAGTGELFF TGTGCCAGCAGACCGGGACTAGCGGGAACCGGGGAGCTGTTTTTT
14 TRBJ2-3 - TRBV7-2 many CASSLGLRTDTQYF TGCGCCAGCAGCTTAGGTCTCCGCACAGATACGCAGTATTTT
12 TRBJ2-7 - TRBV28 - CASTDPGYEQYF TGTGCCAGCACCGACCCGGGGTACGAGCAGTACTTC
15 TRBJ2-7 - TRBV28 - CASSFLGASSYEQYF TGTGCCAGCAGTTTCCTCGGAGCCAGCTCCTACGAGCAGTACTTC
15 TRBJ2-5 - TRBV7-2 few CASSSQQENQETQYF TGTGCCAGCAGCTCCCAACAGGAAAACCAAGAGACCCAGTACTTC
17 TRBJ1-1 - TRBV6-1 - CASRFSIITGLRTEAFF TGTGCCAGCAGATTCTCGATAATTACAGGTCTTAGGACTGAAGCTTTCTTT
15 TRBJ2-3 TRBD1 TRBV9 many CASSVGTASTDTQYF TGTGCCAGCAGCGTCGGGACAGCTAGCACAGATACGCAGTATTTT
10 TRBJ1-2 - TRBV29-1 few CSVDRYGYTF TGCAGCGTTGACCGCTATGGCTACACCTTC
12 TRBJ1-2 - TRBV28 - CASSYLDITYTF TGTGCCAGCAGTTATCTTGACATAACCTACACCTTC
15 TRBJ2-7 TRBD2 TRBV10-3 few CAISIGTSTTYEQYF TGTGCCATCAGTATCGGGACTAGCACCACCTACGAGCAGTACTTC
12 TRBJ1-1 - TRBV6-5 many CASRGLSTEAFF TGTGCCAGCAGGGGATTGAGCACTGAAGCTTTCTTT
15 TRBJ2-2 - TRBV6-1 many CASSEFGTKGGELFF TGTGCCAGCAGTGAGTTCGGGACCAAGGGCGGGGAGCTGTTTTTC
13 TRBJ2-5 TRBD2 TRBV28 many CASISGGEETQYF TGTGCCAGCATCTCGGGGGGGGAAGAGACCCAGTACTTC
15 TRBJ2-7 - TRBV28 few CASSLVGGSAYEQYF TGTGCCAGCAGTTTAGTCGGGGGATCGGCCTACGAGCAGTACTTC
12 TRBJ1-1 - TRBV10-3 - CAISEGGKGAFF TGTGCCATCAGTGAAGGGGGAAAAGGAGCTTTCTTT
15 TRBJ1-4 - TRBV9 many CASSATVATNEKLFF TGTGCCAGCAGCGCGACAGTTGCAACTAATGAAAAACTGTTTTTT
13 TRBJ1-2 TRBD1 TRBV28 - CASRGQGFGGYTF TGTGCCAGCAGGGGACAGGGTTTTGGCGGCTACACCTTC
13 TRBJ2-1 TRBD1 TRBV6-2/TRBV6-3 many CASSYGRGREQFF TGTGCCAGCAGTTACGGCAGGGGGCGTGAGCAGTTCTTC
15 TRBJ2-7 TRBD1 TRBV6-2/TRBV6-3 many CASSYTQTGGYEQYF TGTGCCAGCAGTTACACCCAGACAGGGGGCTACGAGCAGTACTTC
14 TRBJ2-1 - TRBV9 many CASSVTGISDEQFF TGTGCCAGCAGCGTAACGGGAATAAGCGATGAGCAGTTCTTC
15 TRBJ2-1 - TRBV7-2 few CASSPPGRVSNEQFF TGTGCCAGCAGCCCCCCGGGCAGGGTTTCCAATGAGCAGTTCTTC
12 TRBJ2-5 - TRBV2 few CASSDQSRVTHF TGTGCCAGCAGTGATCAGTCCAGGGTTACTCACTTC
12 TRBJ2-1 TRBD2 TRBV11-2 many CASSQRDYEQFF TGTGCCAGCAGCCAGCGGGACTATGAGCAGTTCTTC
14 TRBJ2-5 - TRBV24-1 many CATSDRDYQETQYF TGTGCCACCAGTGATAGGGACTACCAAGAGACCCAGTACTTC
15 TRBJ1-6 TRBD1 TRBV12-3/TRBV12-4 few CASSPTTGANSPLHF TGTGCCAGCAGCCCCACCACAGGGGCGAATTCACCCCTCCACTTT
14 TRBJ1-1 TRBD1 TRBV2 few CASRDRADWTEAFF TGTGCCAGCAGGGACAGGGCGGATTGGACTGAAGCTTTCTTT